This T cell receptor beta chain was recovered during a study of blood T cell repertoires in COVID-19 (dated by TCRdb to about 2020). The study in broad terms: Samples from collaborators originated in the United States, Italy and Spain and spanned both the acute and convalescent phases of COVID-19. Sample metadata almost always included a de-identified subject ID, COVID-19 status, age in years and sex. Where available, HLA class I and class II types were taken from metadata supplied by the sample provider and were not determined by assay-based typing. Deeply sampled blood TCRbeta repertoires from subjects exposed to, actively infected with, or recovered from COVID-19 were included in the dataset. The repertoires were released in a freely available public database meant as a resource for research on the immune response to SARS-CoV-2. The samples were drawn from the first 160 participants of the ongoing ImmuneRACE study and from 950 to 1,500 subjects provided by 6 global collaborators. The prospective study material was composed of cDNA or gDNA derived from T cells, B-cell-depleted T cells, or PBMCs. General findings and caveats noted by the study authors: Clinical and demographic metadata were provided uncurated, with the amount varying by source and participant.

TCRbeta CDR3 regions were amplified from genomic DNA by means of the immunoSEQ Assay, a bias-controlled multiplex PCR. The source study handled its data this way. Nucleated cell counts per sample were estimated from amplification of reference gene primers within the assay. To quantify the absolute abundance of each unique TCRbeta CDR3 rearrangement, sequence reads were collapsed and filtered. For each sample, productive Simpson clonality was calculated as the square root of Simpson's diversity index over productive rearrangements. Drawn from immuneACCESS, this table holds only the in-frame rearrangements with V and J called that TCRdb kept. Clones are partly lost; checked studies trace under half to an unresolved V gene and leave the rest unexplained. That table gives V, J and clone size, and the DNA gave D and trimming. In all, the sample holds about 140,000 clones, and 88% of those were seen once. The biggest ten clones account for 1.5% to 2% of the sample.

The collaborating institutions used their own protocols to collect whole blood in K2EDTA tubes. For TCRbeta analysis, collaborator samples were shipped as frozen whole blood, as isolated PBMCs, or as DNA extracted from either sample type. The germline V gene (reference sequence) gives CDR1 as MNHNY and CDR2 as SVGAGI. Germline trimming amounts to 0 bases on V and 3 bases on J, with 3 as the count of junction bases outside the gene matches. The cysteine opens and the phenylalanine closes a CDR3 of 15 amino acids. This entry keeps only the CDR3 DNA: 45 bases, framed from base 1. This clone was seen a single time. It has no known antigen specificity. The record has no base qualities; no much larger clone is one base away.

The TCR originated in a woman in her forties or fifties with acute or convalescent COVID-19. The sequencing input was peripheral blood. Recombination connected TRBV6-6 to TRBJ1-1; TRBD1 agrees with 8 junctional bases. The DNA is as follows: TGTGCCAGCAGTTACTCGGACAGGGCGGACACTGAAGCTTTCTTT. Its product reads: CASSYSDRADTEAFF.